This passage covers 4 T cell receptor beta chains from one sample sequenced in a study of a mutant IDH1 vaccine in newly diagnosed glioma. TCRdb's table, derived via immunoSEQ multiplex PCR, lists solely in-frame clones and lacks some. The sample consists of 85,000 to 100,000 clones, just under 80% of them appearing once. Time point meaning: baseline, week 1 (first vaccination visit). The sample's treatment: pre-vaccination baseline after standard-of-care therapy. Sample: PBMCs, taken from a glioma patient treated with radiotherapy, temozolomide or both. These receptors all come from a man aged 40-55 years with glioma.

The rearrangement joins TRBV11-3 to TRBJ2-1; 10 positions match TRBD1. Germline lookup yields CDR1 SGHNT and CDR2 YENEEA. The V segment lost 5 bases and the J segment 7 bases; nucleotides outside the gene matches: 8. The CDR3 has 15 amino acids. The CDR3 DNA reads TGTGCCAGCAGCGAAGGGACAGGGGAAAGGAATGAGCAGTTCTTC. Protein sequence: CASSEGTGERNEQFF. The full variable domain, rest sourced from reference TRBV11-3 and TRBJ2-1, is EAGVVQSPRYKIIEKKQPVAFWCNPISGHNTLYWYLQNLGQGPELLIRYENEEAVDDSQLPKDRFSAERLKGVDSTLKIQPAELGDSAVYLCASSEGTGERNEQFFGPGTRLTVL.

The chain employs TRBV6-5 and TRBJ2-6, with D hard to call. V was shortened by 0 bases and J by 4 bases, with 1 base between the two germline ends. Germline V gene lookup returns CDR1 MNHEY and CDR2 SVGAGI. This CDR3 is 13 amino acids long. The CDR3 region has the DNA TGTGCCAGCAGTTACTCCGGGGCCAACGTCCTGACTTTC. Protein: CASSYSGANVLTF.

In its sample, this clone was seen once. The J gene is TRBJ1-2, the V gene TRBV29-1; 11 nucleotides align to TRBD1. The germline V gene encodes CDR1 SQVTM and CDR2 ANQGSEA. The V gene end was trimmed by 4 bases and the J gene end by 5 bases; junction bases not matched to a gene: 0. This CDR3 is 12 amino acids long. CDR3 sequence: CSVGDRGYGYTF. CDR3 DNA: TGCAGCGTTGGGGACAGGGGGTATGGCTACACCTTC.

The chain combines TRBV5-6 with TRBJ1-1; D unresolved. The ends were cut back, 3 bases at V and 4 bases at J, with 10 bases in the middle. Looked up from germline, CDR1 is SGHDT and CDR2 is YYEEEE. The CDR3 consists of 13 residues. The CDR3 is CASSSPRGTEAFF. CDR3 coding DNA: TGTGCCAGCAGCTCCCCGCGGGGCACTGAAGCTTTCTTT.